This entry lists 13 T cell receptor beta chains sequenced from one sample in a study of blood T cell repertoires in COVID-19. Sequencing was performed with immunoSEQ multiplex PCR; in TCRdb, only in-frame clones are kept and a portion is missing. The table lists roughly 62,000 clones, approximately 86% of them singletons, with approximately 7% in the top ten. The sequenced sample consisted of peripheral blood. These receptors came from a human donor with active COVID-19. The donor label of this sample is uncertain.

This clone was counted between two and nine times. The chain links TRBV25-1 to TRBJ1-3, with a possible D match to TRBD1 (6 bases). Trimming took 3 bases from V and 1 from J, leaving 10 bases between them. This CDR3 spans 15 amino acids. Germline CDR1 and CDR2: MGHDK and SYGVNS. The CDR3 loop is CASSDLRGSGNTIYF. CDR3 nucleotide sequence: TGTGCCAGCAGTGACTTAAGGGGGTCTGGAAACACCATATATTTT.

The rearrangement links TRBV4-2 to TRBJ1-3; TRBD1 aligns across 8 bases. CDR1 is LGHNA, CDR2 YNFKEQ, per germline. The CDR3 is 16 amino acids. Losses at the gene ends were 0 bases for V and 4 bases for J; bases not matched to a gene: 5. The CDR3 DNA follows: TGTGCCAGCAGCCAAGATTGGACAGGGATAGGAAACACCATATATTTT. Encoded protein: CASSQDWTGIGNTIYF.

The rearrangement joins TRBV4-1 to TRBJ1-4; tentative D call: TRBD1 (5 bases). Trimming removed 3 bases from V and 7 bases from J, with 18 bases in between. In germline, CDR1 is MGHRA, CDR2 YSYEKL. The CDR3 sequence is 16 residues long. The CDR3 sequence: CASSQGNAGLSEKLFF. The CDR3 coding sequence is TGCGCCAGCAGCCAGGGGAACGCAGGGTTGAGTGAAAAACTGTTTTTT.

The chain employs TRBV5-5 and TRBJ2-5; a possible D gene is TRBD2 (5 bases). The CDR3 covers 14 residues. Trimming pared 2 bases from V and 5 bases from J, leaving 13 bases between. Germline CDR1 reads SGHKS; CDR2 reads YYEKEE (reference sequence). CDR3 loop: CASSFLESGETQYF. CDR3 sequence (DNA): TGTGCCAGCAGCTTCCTGGAATCGGGGGAGACCCAGTACTTC.

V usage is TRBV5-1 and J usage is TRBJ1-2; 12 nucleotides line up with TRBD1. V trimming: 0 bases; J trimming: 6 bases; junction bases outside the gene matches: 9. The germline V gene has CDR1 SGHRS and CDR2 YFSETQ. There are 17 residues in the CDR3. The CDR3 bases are TGCGCCAGCAGCTTGGCCCCATTGGGGACAGGGGGCAATGGCTACACCTTC. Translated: CASSLAPLGTGGNGYTF.

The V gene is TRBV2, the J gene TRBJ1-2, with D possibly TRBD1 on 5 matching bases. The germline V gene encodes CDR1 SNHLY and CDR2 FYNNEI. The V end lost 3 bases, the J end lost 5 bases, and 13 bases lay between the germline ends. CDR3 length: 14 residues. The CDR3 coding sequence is TGTGCCAGCAGTGATACGCAGGGAAGTTATGGCTACACCTTC. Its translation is CASSDTQGSYGYTF.

CDR3 sequence (DNA): TGTGCCAGCAGTCTGACGGGACTAGCGGTCACCGGGGAGCTGTTTTTT. This gives the protein CASSLTGLAVTGELFF. This chain links TRBV5-6 with TRBJ2-2, with 11 bases fitting TRBD2. V gave up 5 bases and J gave up 4 bases; unmatched junction bases: 7. Germline V lookup: CDR1 SGHDT, CDR2 YYEEEE. The length of the CDR3 is 16 residues.

CDR3 bases: TGTGCCATTGGGTTACAGGGGAACACTGAAGCTTTCTTT. The encoded protein is CAIGLQGNTEAFF. V gene TRBV10-3 combines with J gene TRBJ1-1, with D tentatively TRBD1 (6 bases). The V end lost 9 bases, the J end lost 1 base, and 12 bases lay between the germline ends. The CDR3 is made up of 13 amino acids. Germline V CDR1 and CDR2: ENHRY, SYGVKD.

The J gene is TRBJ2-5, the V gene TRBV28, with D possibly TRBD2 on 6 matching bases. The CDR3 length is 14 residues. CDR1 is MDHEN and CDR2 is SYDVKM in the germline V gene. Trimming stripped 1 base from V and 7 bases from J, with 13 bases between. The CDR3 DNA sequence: TGTGCCAGCAGTTTATCGCGCGGGGTGAGGACCCAGTACTTC. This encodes CASSLSRGVRTQYF.

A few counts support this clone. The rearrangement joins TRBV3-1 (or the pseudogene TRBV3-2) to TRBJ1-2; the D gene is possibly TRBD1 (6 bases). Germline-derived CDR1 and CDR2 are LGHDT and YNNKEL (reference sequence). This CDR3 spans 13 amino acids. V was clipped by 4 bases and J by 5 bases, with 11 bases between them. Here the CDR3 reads CASSLGGAYGYTF. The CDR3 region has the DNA TGTGCCAGCAGCCTCGGGGGGGCGTATGGCTACACCTTC.

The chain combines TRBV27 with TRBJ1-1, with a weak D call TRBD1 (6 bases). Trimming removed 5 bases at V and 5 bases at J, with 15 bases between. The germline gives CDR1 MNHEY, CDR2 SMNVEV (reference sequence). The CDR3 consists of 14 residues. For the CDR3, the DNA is TGTGCCAGCAGTGACTGGGGGCCGGTGACTGAAGCTTTCTTT. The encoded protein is CASSDWGPVTEAFF.

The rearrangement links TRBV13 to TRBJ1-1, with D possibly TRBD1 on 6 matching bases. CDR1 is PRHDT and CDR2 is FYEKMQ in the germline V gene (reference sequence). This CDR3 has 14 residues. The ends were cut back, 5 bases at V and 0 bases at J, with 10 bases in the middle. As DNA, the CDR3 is TGTGCCAGCAGCACTGGACAGTTGAACACTGAAGCTTTCTTT. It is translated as CASSTGQLNTEAFF.

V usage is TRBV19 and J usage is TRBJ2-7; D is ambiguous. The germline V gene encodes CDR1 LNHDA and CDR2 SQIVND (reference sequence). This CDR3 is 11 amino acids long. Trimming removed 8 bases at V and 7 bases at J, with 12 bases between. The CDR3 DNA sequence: TGTGCCAGTGGGCCCGCCTGGGAGCAGTACTTC. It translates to CASGPAWEQYF.